The clone carrying this T cell receptor beta chain was detected only a few times. The data were taken from a study of sequential checkpoint blockade in melanoma. As for the study in general: Maintenance nivolumab came after either treatment sequence.

Treatment: randomized to nivolumab then ipilimumab (arm A) or the reverse (arm B). Looked up from germline, CDR1 is MNHEY and CDR2 is SVGAGI. V lost 6 bases and J 6 bases, leaving 14 bases between the germline ends. The CDR3 contains 13 residues. Measured with immunoSEQ multiplex PCR; TCRdb has only the in-frame clones, and not every one. The sample consists of approximately 10,000 clones, roughly 73% of them appearing once. Material: CD8+ T cells sorted from blood (inferred from file names), obtained from a patient given nivolumab and ipilimumab in sequence. The TCR sequence derives from a human donor with melanoma. This chain uses TRBV6-5 with TRBJ1-2; D might be TRBD1 (6 bases). Here the CDR3 reads CASSNREIDGYTF. The CDR3 nucleotides read TGTGCCAGCAGCAACAGGGAAATAGATGGCTACACCTTC.